This T cell receptor beta chain was documented in a study of vaccination and CD4 T cells after COVID-19. The Oncomine TCR Beta short-read assay sequenced DNA from cultured CD4+ T cells. TCRdb reprocessed the PCR reads with MiXCR, giving one entry per CDR3 protein. The sample consists of 12,000 to 15,000 distinct CDR3 sequences, 52% of them appearing once. As to this clonotype: The antigen remains undetermined.

Regarding treatment: roughly 10-day PBMC culture with coronavirus spike peptide pools or control peptides (ViraFEST assay). The V end lost 2 bases, the J end lost 2 bases, and 12 bases lay between the germline ends. The CDR3 length is 15 residues. CDR1 MNHEY and CDR2 SVGEGT come from the germline V gene. This receptor was identified in a human donor who had recovered from COVID-19. V gene TRBV6-2 or TRBV6-3 combines with J gene TRBJ1-1; possibly TRBD1 for D (6 bases). Sequencing was done on a sample of CD4+ T cells from blood, cultured in vitro. The CDR3 sequence: CASSYEGGHNTEAFF. In nucleotides, the CDR3 is TGTGCCAGCAGTTACGAGGGGGGACATAACACTGAAGCTTTCTTT.